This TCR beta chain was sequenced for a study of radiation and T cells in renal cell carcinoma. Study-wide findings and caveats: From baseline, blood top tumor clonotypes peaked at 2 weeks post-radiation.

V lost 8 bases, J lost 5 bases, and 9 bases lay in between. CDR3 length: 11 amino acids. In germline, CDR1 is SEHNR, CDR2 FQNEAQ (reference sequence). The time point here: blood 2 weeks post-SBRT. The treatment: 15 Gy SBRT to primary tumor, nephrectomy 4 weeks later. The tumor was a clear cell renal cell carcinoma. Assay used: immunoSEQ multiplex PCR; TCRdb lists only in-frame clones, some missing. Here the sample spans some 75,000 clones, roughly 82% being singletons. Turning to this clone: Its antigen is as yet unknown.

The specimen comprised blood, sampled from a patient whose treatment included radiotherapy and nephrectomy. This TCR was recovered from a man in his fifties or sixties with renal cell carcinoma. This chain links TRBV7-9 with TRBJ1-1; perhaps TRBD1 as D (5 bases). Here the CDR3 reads CASSRGTEAFF. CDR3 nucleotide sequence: TGTGCCAGCTCGCGGGGGACTGAAGCTTTCTTT.